This T cell receptor (beta chain) was identified in a study of vaccination effects on CD4 cells after COVID-19. Study conclusions and caveats: Marked clonal contraction was seen late after vaccination (in both infection- and vaccine-induced clones).

Using immunoSEQ multiplex PCR, the repertoire was profiled, and TCRdb retains in-frame clones only, with some absent. The data contain just under 60,000 clones, about 78% of them seen just once; the ten biggest clones take up roughly 2%. Before sequencing took place, the ViraFEST assay used viral peptide pools to expand antigen-specific CD4+ T cells. Subsequent to a culture period of 10 to 11 days, CD4+ T cells were isolated. Each participant was given two doses of one vaccine (BNT162b2 or mRNA-1273). Comments on this clone: Its antigen is not known.

The trim removed 4 bases at V and 5 bases at J, leaving 6 bases unmatched. The length of the CDR3 is 15 residues. CDR1 is MNHEY, CDR2 SVGAGI, per germline. The source was CD4+ T cells from PBMCs cultured with HCoV-OC43 spike peptides, collected after COVID-19 vaccination. As for subset: HCoV-OC43 spike overlapping peptide pool stimulation. The rearrangement links TRBV6-5 to TRBJ2-1; 9 bases match TRBD2. The source is a human donor who received a COVID-19 vaccine. The CDR3 region is CASSFERGVHNEQFF. The CDR3, as DNA: TGTGCCAGCAGTTTTGAGCGGGGGGTCCACAATGAGCAGTTCTTC.